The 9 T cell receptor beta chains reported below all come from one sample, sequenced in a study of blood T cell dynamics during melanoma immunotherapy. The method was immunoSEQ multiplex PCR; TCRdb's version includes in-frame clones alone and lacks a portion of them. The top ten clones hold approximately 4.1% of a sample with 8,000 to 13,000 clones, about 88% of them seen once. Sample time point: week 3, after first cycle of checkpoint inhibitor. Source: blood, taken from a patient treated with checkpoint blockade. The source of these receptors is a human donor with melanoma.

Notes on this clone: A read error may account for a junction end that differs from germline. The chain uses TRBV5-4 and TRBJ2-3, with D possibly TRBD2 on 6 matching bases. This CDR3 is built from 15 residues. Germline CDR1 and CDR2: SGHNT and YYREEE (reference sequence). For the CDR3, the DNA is TGTGCCAGCACCTTGGGCGGGAAAAGCACAGATACGCAGTATTTT. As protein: CASTLGGKSTDTQYF.

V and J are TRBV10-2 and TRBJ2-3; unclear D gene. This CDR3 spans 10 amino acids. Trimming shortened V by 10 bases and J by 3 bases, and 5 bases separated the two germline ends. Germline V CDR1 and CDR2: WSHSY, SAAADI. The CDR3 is CATGTDTQYF. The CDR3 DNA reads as TGCGCCACTGGGACAGATACGCAGTATTTT.

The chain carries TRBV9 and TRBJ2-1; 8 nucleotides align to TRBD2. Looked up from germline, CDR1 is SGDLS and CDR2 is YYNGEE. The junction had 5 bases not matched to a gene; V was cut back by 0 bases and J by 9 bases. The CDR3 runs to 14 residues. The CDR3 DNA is TGTGCCAGCAGCGTAGAAAGCGGGAGAGGTGAGCAGTTCTTC. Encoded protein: CASSVESGRGEQFF.

CDR3 loop: CASSRPGDNEQFF. Written as DNA, the CDR3 is TGTGCCAGCAGCCGACCTGGAGACAATGAGCAGTTCTTC. The chain recombines TRBV7-2 with TRBJ2-1; D remains unclear. The CDR3 loop spans 13 amino acids. Deletions cut 5 bases from V and 5 bases from J, with 10 bases between. Per the germline V gene, CDR1 is SGHTA and CDR2 is FQGNSA.

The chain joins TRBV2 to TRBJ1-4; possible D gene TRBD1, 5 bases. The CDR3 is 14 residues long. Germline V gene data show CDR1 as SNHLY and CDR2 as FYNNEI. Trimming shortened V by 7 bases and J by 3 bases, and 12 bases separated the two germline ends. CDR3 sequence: CASTGEGSNEKLFF. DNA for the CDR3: TGTGCCAGCACCGGGGAGGGGTCTAATGAAAAACTGTTTTTT.

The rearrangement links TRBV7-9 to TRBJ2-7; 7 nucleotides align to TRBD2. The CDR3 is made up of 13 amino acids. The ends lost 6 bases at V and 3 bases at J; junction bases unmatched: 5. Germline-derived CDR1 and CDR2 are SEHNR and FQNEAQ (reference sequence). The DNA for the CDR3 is TGTGCCAGCAGTCTAGCGGCGGACTACGAGCAGTACTTC. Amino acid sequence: CASSLAADYEQYF.

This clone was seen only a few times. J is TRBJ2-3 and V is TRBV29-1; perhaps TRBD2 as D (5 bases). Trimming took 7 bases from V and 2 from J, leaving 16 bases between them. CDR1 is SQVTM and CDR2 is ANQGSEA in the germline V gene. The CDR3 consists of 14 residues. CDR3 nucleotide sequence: TGCAGCGCACTAATGAGGGATACCACAGATACGCAGTATTTT. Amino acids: CSALMRDTTDTQYF.

The CDR3 coding sequence is TGTGCCAGTAGACCCTCTCGGAGTAATCAGCCCCAGCATTTT. It yields the protein CASRPSRSNQPQHF. J is TRBJ1-5 and V is TRBV19; D gene ambiguous. The CDR3 covers 14 residues. Trimming shortened V by 6 bases and J by 4 bases, and 13 bases separated the two germline ends. Per the germline V gene, CDR1 is LNHDA and CDR2 is SQIVND (reference sequence).

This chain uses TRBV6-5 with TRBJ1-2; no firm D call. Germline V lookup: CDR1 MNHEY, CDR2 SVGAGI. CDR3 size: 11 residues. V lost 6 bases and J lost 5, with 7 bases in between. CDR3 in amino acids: CASRVVYGYTF. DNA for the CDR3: TGTGCCAGCAGGGTGGTTTATGGCTACACCTTC.